Given below is one T cell receptor beta chain in context. This sample was included in a study of blood T cells in healthy people across ages. The CDR3 runs 15 residues. V was clipped by 0 bases and J by 5 bases, with 13 bases between them. Germline V CDR1 and CDR2: MNHEY, SVGAGI. Together with a sample-barcoded 5' primer, a J-beta primer mix was included in a second PCR lasting 7 to 11 cycles. TCRdb fed the 5' RACE reads into MiXCR, producing one record per CDR3 protein. Among 650,000 to 700,000 distinct CDR3 sequences listed, roughly half were seen once. The origin of this receptor is a woman over 75 in good health. This sequence joins TRBV6-5 and TRBJ2-5; D is uncertain. Sequencing used blood. The DNA for the CDR3 is TGTGCCAGCAGTTACTCCCCGATGTACGGGGAGACCCAGTACTTC. Residues: CASSYSPMYGETQYF.